This T cell receptor beta chain originates from a study of cytomegalovirus exposure and HLA in healthy donors (dated by TCRdb to 2015 to 2018). Regarding the complete study: An earlier analysis of approximately 600 of the donors reported approximately 270 Gb of sequence data and some 120 million unique TCR beta sequences from roughly 180 million T cells. An early release that covered approximately 600 HLA-typed donors contained approximately 300 gigabases of sequencing data and approximately 85 million unique TCR sequences. The genetic ancestry cluster associated with self-reported Caucasian donors included 81% of the roughly 390 genotyped donors. The study aimed to test whether signatures of past pathogen exposure could be identified by cataloging public T cell receptors. The study used immunosequencing to profile the T cell repertoires of 600 to 850 subjects and linked those repertoires to cytomegalovirus serostatus. Along with the roughly 700-subject first cohort, a separate validation cohort of more than 90 different subjects was used. To predict cytomegalovirus infection status, the study combined high-throughput TCR immunosequencing, statistical association of individual TCRs with disease status, and machine learning. To study patterns of TCR occurrence, a later analysis re-analyzed previously published TCR beta repertoires from 650 to 750 donors and added high-resolution HLA genotyping. The later analysis used no new phenotypic data to find candidate immune exposures, relying instead on TCR beta sequences and their occurrence across donors. To decide whether each TCR beta V gene segment behaved as functional or pseudogenic, an earlier analysis of fewer than 750 of the donors relied on high-throughput TCR beta sequencing. Donor age, sex, ethnicity and CMV serostatus were compiled together with the repertoire data. In a later genetic analysis, genome-wide SNP genotypes for about three fifths of the 666 donors were used, and that subset was treated as a discovery cohort. Every repertoire in the discovery cohort had been generated on one and the same sequencing platform. HLA typing included class I and class II loci at four-digit resolution. The number of typed donors differed by locus: about 629-640 for A, B, C, DRB1 and DQB1; 500 to 550 for DQA1; about 600 for DPA1; and roughly 450 for DPB1. Four or five DR-DQ haplotypes were handled as single units for association and clustering because linkage in the cohort was strong. Among roughly 400 genotyped donors of the cohort, an average of approximately 200,000 unique TCR beta nucleotide sequences was sequenced per donor, of which about 19% were non-productive.

The cohort comprised 550 to 700 healthy bone marrow donors. At the time of sampling, all cohort members were nominally healthy, though unrecorded immune exposures were likely present. The donor was CMV seropositive and belonged to the group of 250 to 350 seropositive cohort members. Every donor gave a peripheral blood sample, and the peripheral blood mononuclear cells from that sample were used for TCR beta sequencing. The Qiagen DNeasy Blood Extraction Kit was used to extract genomic DNA from the blood cell samples. Germline trimming: 8 bases from V, 7 bases from J; junction bases outside gene matches: 9. Spanning cysteine to phenylalanine, the CDR3 consists of 14 amino acids. Here the CDR3 DNA is all that survives: 42 bases in frame from base 1. Per the germline V gene (reference sequence), WNHNN is the CDR1 and SYGVQD is the CDR2. About this clone: Which antigen it targets is not known. There are no base qualities to consult, and no much larger clone falls within one base.

Points the paper makes about the study in general: Across donors, most TCR sequences were observed very rarely, whereas some public TCRs were present in many individuals. A cluster of highly shared sequence variants was judged likely to represent a technical artifact of the sequencing pipeline. A further reported finding was that TCR beta sequences accurately predicted the HLA-A and HLA-B alleles for most subjects in the first cohort. A later genetic analysis reported fewer N-insertions in productive TCRs among donors in an Asian-associated ancestry cluster than the approximately 670-donor mean. Immune exposure information for the cohort was limited to CMV serostatus. Specific HLA alleles were associated with 18,000 or so TCR beta sequences at a false discovery rate of 0.05 in a later analysis. Because counts were too low, seventeen rarely observed V segments, including chromosome 9 orphons, were left out of the earlier analysis of about 620 of the donors. According to the authors, the approach could potentially be generalized to other disease states and immunological phenotypes. When HLA alleles, especially DR and DQ, strongly co-occurred, attributing TCR associations to individual alleles was difficult. V-gene and J-gene trimming of TCR beta chains was associated with a missense DCLRE1C variant in a later genetic analysis, and the association was replicated in an independent cohort. Three of the identified cytomegalovirus-associated TCR beta chains were confirmed in vitro to be specific for cytomegalovirus antigens. A later analysis reported that several top co-occurrence clusters appeared linked to parvovirus B19, influenza, CMV and Epstein-Barr virus. Because some donors lacked HLA typing at each locus, the association tests relied only on the typed subset. In the study, some 180 TCR beta chains were listed as associated with cytomegalovirus. Only TCR beta chains were sequenced in this cohort, and the absence of alpha or paired-chain data limited detectable features. According to a later analysis, most CMV-associated TCR beta chains appeared to be HLA-restricted, and the HLA associations seemed to be driven largely by CMV exposure. In both the original and validation cohorts, the classifier was reported to diagnose cytomegalovirus status with high specificity and sensitivity. In a later analysis, HLA-associated TCR beta chains were found to be more clonally expanded and to have lower generation probabilities than equally common non-associated chains. Because the 87-base-pair reads could not distinguish some IMGT-functional V segments, including TRBV6-2 and TRBV6-3, those segments were excluded. An earlier analysis of around 600 of the donors showed that most TCR beta V segments appeared in productive rearrangements either about 87% or about 30% of the time, which broadly matched IMGT annotations. Linkage disequilibrium might explain the correlated functional status among segregating V segments, but an unknown experimental factor could not be ruled out. Sequencing depth was assumed to be roughly uniform across donors in the presence/absence analyses, though that assumption may not hold. In a later analysis, the rate of TCR association differed among HLA loci, with DRB1 alleles having the most associated TCRs and HLA-C alleles having the fewest.

The library was generated by the immunoSEQ multiplex PCR assay. For the multiplex PCR, a mixture combining 60 forward primers for TCR Vbeta segments and 13 reverse primers for TCR Jbeta segments was used. The CDR3 region of rearranged TCR beta genes was amplified from genomic DNA with a multiplex PCR assay. The Illumina HiSeq System was used to sequence the amplified TCR beta libraries as 87-base-pair reads. The paper's processing steps were these. Across the 600 to 700 repertoires, a later analysis counted 75 million to 90 million unique TCR beta chains, roughly 11 million of which were shared by at least two donors. To remove PCR and sequencing errors, raw reads were error-corrected and collapsed into unique sequences using a nearest-neighbor algorithm that merged closely related sequences. Alignment of CDR3 sequences to IMGT reference sequences was used to assign V, D and J gene segments. Each retained sequence needed at least a six-nucleotide match to both a V gene segment and a J gene segment. Rearrangements were called productive when the CDR3 lacked stop codons and stayed in frame with V and J; all others were non-productive. CDR3 was defined according to IMGT convention as the region running from the second conserved V-encoded cysteine to the conserved J-encoded phenylalanine. The earlier analysis of roughly 590 of the donors excluded any sequence lacking an unambiguous match to a single V gene segment. In an earlier analysis of around 590 of the donors, a V segment was called functional when productive rearrangements were above 56.7%, and segregating when the standard deviation between donors exceeded 5%. A statistical classification framework was developed to diagnose cytomegalovirus status using the catalog of TCR beta chain sequences. A later analysis assigned V and J genes by comparing TCR nucleotide sequences with IMGT/GENE-DB human TR gene sequences. In a later analysis, CDR3 sequences and most-parsimonious VDJ recombination scenarios were assigned using the TCRdist pipeline. In a later analysis, each TCR beta chain was defined by its CDR3 amino acid sequence together with its V-gene family, and reads lacking a unique V-gene family were excluded. In a later analysis, fewer than 650 highly shared, low-generation-probability nucleotide sequences were removed to address suspected cross-contamination and a sequencing artifact. In a later analysis, a clonal expansion index for each public chain was calculated from normalized within-repertoire ranks of inferred template counts. A later analysis computed generation probabilities with a VDJ recombination model fitted to out-of-frame rearrangements, and checked the results against IGoR. In a later analysis, hypergeometric tests were used to score TCR-TCR, TCR-HLA and TCR-CMV co-occurrence, with a repertoire-size bias correction applied to TCR pairs. A later analysis estimated false discovery rates by permuting HLA or CMV assignments 20 times. In a later analysis, co-occurring TCRs were grouped using DBSCAN, with TCRdist sequence similarity added in when clustering inside HLA-allele-positive subsets. Repertoires with fewer than 30,000 or more than 120,000 public chains were left out of co-occurrence clustering, as were about 5 repertoires with anomalous nucleotide sharing. Entries here come from immuneACCESS through TCRdb and include only in-frame sequences with V and J called. Some clones fail to appear in such tables; in the studies checked, an unresolved V gene covers under half of the shortfall, and the cause of the remainder is unknown. The V and J calls and clone size come from that table; D and trimming were worked out from the DNA. The sample profile shows more than 200,000 clones; roughly 82% of them were found once. Roughly 6% of the sample rests with the top ten.

What was sequenced was PBMCs. The sequence links TRBV10-1 to TRBJ2-1; 9 bases in the junction line up with TRBD2. The clonotype was recovered from a man between 40 and 49 years old in good health and CMV-seropositive. The sequence in DNA is TGCGCCAGCGGGGTAGCGGGAGTGGGTAATGAGCAGTTCTTC. This gives the protein CASGVAGVGNEQFF.